A single sample gave rise to the 32 T cell receptor beta chains below, sequenced in a study of shared clonotypes between healthy human individuals (dated by TCRdb to 2018 to 2021). The protocol used for the library was the immunoSEQ multiplex PCR assay. TCRdb took this table from immuneACCESS and kept in-frame rearrangements with V and J called. Such tables lack part of the clones; where checked against another copy, unresolved V genes explain under half of the gap, and the rest is unexplained. The sample contains about a million clones, 60% to 85% of them found a single time. In total, the top ten clones hold over 1.3% of the sample. The material sequenced was memory CD4+ T cells sorted from blood. Explained via the paper, the cell subset or site label denotes: CD45RA-negative fraction. Receptors were obtained from a man aged 18 to 30 in good health.

Turning to this clone: Other nucleotide sequences in the sample specify the same CDR3. The gene calls are TRBV10-3 and TRBJ2-3, with a weak D call TRBD2 (6 bases). Between the trimmed V and J ends, which lost 4 bases and 3 bases, there was a span of 8 bases. The length of the CDR3 is 13 residues. Germline V gene data show CDR1 as ENHRY and CDR2 as SYGVKD. CDR3 protein: CAISVAGTDTQYF. The CDR3 nucleotides are TGTGCCATCAGTGTGGCGGGAACAGATACGCAGTATTTT.

About this clone: One junction end disagrees with the germline gene, perhaps due to a read error. The chain is built from TRBV7-2 and TRBJ2-1; TRBD2 agrees at 10 bases. Germline V lookup: CDR1 SGHTA, CDR2 FQGNSA. This CDR3 has 15 residues. CDR3 nucleotides: TGTGCCAGCAGCCTAGCGGGGGCGTCCTACAATGAGCAGTTCTTC. As protein: CASSLAGASYNEQFF.

This clone has more than one count but fewer than ten. The chain employs TRBV10-3 and TRBJ1-1, with D unresolved. This CDR3 is built from 12 residues. Trimming left V 6 bases short and J 0 bases short, with 5 bases between. Germline loops: CDR1 ENHRY, CDR2 SYGVKD. CDR3 residues: CAIRQMNTEAFF. The CDR3 bases are TGTGCCATCAGGCAGATGAACACTGAAGCTTTCTTT.

J is TRBJ2-4 and V is TRBV11-2, with D perhaps being TRBD1 or TRBD2 (7 bases each). The CDR3 totals 15 residues. CDR1 and CDR2 (germline): SGHAT, FQNNGV. V was clipped by 5 bases and J by 3 bases, with 14 bases between them. The chain's CDR3 is CASSATGRVKNIQYF. The DNA for the CDR3 is TGTGCCAGCAGCGCGACAGGGAGGGTCAAAAACATTCAGTACTTC. The full variable domain, completed using reference TRBV11-2 and TRBJ2-4, is EAGVAQSPRYKIIEKRQSVAFWCNPISGHATLYWYQQILGQGPKLLIQFQNNGVVDDSQLPKDRFSAERLKGVDSTLKIQPAKLEDSAVYLCASSATGRVKNIQYFGAGTRLSVL.

The V gene is TRBV30, the J gene TRBJ2-7; D unresolved. Germline V gene lookup returns CDR1 GTSNPN and CDR2 SVGIG (reference sequence). CDR3 size: 14 residues. Trimming pared 3 bases from V and 2 bases from J, leaving 14 bases between. The CDR3 nucleotides read TGTGCCTGGAGCGCGGACGCCGCCCCCTACGAGCAGTACTTC. It codes for CAWSADAAPYEQYF.

Only a few counts were recorded for this clone. CDR3 DNA sequence: TGTGCCAGCAGCCGAGCGAGGGATAGAAATCAGCCCCAGCATTTT. It specifies CASSRARDRNQPQHF. The chain couples TRBV7-2 to TRBJ1-5; D gene uncertain. Germline V gene data show CDR1 as SGHTA and CDR2 as FQGNSA. The V end lost 5 bases, the J end lost 4 bases, and 15 bases lay between the germline ends. CDR3 length equals 15 residues.

This clone appeared once. The chain couples TRBV2 to TRBJ2-2, with D unresolved. In germline, CDR1 is SNHLY, CDR2 FYNNEI. The CDR3 extends over 16 amino acids. V was clipped by 2 bases and J by 0 bases, with 10 bases between them. The CDR3 loop reads CASSERSSPNTGELFF. CDR3 DNA: TGTGCCAGCAGTGAAAGGTCGTCTCCGAACACCGGGGAGCTGTTTTTT.

Of note for this clone: At one end, the junction sequence differs from germline, possibly due to a read error. The CDR3 region has the DNA TGTGCCAGCAGCGTAGCGGGGCGGGACACAGATACGCAGTATTTT. Amino acids: CASSVAGRDTDTQYF. The chain employs TRBV7-2 and TRBJ2-3, with TRBD2 matching 8 bases. In germline, CDR1 is SGHTA, CDR2 FQGNSA. The CDR3 covers 15 residues.

The rearrangement joins TRBV7-2 to TRBJ1-2; no firm D call. V gave up 4 bases and J gave up 7 bases, with 19 bases separating them. The V gene's germline CDR1 is SGHTA and CDR2 FQGNSA. CDR3 length equals 15 residues. CDR3 loop: CASSSSPGSIGGYTF. The CDR3 coding sequence is TGTGCCAGCAGCTCCTCCCCGGGCTCGATAGGTGGCTACACCTTC. Based on the CDR3 plus reference TRBV7-2 and TRBJ1-2, the full variable domain is GAGVSQSPSNKVTEKGKDVELRCDPISGHTALYWYRQSLGQGLEFLIYFQGNSAPDKSGLPSDRFSAERTGGSVSTLTIQRTQQEDSAVYLCASSSSPGSIGGYTFGSGTRLTVV.

About this clone: It is likely a read error: a sequence one base away is far more abundant. The chain links TRBV4-1 to TRBJ1-1; 8 positions match TRBD1. The CDR3 consists of 18 residues. J lost 6 bases, V lost 1 base, and 16 bases had no gene match. Germline V gene sequence: CDR1 MGHRA, CDR2 YSYEKL. The CDR3 loop is CASSQGLRTGSAFAEAFF. The CDR3 bases are TGCGCCAGCAGCCAAGGTCTCAGGACAGGGAGCGCGTTCGCTGAAGCTTTCTTT.

The chain links TRBV21-1 to TRBJ1-4. TRBV21-1 is flagged as a pseudogene. The CDR3 length is 18 residues. For the CDR3, the DNA is TGTGCCAGCAGCACAACGGAAAGGACCTCGCCAGATGATGAAAAACTGTTTTTT. Translated: CASSTTERTSPDDEKLFF.

This clone was seen only a few times. The rearrangement joins TRBV29-1 to TRBJ2-2, with a weak D call TRBD1 (5 bases). This CDR3 comprises 13 residues. V was clipped by 7 bases and J by 3 bases, with 12 bases between them. Germline CDR1 reads SQVTM; CDR2 reads ANQGSEA. The CDR3 bases are TGCAGCGCGGCAGGGTGGGACACCGGGGAGCTGTTTTTT. Protein: CSAAGWDTGELFF.

This clone was seen a few times. This sequence joins TRBV4-1 and TRBJ1-1; 9 bases align to TRBD1. Germline trimming cut 3 bases from V and 6 bases from J; bases unmatched to any gene: 11. In germline, CDR1 is MGHRA, CDR2 YSYEKL. The CDR3 has 16 residues. DNA for the CDR3: TGCGCCAGCAGCCATATCTACAGGGACAGGGCTCCTGAAGCTTTCTTT. It translates to CASSHIYRDRAPEAFF.

This clone came up a few times. The chain carries TRBV9 and TRBJ1-2; D unresolved. The CDR3 sequence is 15 residues long. Germline CDR1 reads SGDLS; CDR2 reads YYNGEE. V lost 4 bases to trimming and J lost 2 bases, with 15 bases between them. CDR3 sequence: CASSYPGGSNYGYTF. CDR3 bases: TGTGCCAGCAGCTACCCTGGAGGGTCGAACTATGGCTACACCTTC.

This clone was recorded only once. Other DNA variants within this sample encode the same CDR3. The CDR3 DNA is TGTGCCAGCTCCCGGCAGGGAGACTATGGCTACACCTTC. It translates to CASSRQGDYGYTF. The V gene is TRBV18, the J gene TRBJ1-2; a weak D match, TRBD1 (5 bases). Germline assignment: CDR1 KGHSH and CDR2 LQKENI. Trimming removed 6 bases from V and 3 bases from J, with 11 bases in between. The CDR3 length is 13 residues.

V and J are TRBV9 and TRBJ2-3; 7 bases align to TRBD2. The V gene's germline CDR1 is SGDLS and CDR2 YYNGEE. The junction had 7 bases not matched to a gene; V was cut back by 4 bases and J by 2 bases. The CDR3 length is 15 residues. CDR3 in amino acids: CASSSLGGTTDTQYF. Here the CDR3 DNA reads TGTGCCAGCAGCTCCCTGGGGGGGACCACAGATACGCAGTATTTT.

The table lists this clone with a few counts. The rearrangement links TRBV5-4 to TRBJ1-1, with D perhaps matching TRBD1 (5 bases). CDR1 is SGHNT, CDR2 YYREEE, per germline (reference sequence). The CDR3 totals 14 residues. V was shortened by 4 bases and J by 1 base, with 11 bases between the two germline ends. The CDR3 region is CASSTGTPNTEAFF. The CDR3 DNA reads as TGTGCCAGCAGCACGGGGACCCCGAACACTGAAGCTTTCTTT.

As for this clone: Other DNA sequences from this sample encode an identical CDR3 as well. This chain uses TRBV20-1 with TRBJ2-3; the D call may be TRBD1 or TRBD2 (7 bases each). The CDR3 loop spans 11 amino acids. Trimming removed 5 bases at V and 8 bases at J, with 11 bases between. Germline V gene data show CDR1 as DFQATT and CDR2 as SNEGSKA (reference sequence). This CDR3 reads CSAAGGGTQYF. The CDR3 DNA is TGCAGTGCTGCAGGGGGGGGTACGCAGTATTTT.

This clone showed up many times. Other DNA sequences within the sample encode an identical CDR3. This chain uses TRBV7-9 with TRBJ1-1; 9 bases line up with TRBD1. V was pared by 4 bases and J by 2 bases, with 5 bases of the junction left unmatched. Germline CDR1 is SEHNR and CDR2 is FQNEAQ (reference sequence). The CDR3 runs 15 residues. The CDR3 here is CASSYGTGINTEAFF. The DNA for the CDR3 is TGTGCCAGCAGCTACGGGACAGGGATAAACACTGAAGCTTTCTTT.

The CDR3 here is CASRSGQGAAYEQYF. In DNA form, the CDR3 reads TGTGCCAGCAGATCAGGACAGGGGGCAGCCTACGAGCAGTACTTC. The chain joins TRBV7-9 to TRBJ2-7, with 11 bases matching TRBD1. From germline, CDR1 is SEHNR and CDR2 FQNEAQ (reference sequence). This CDR3 spans 15 amino acids. V shed 6 bases, J shed 2 bases, and the junction held 6 bases outside the gene matches.

The chain carries TRBV27 and TRBJ2-5; tentatively, D is TRBD1 (8 bases). Germline assignment: CDR1 MNHEY and CDR2 SMNVEV (reference sequence). The CDR3 is made up of 17 amino acids. The V gene lost 3 bases and the J gene lost 7 bases, with 24 bases spanning the gap. The CDR3 DNA follows: TGTGCCAGCAGTTTTACAGGGGGAAGTGTGGGAGGGGGGACCCAGTACTTC. This sequence encodes CASSFTGGSVGGGTQYF.

The chain couples TRBV7-2 to TRBJ1-3; D call uncertain. The CDR3 is 14 residues long. V was pared by 5 bases and J by 4 bases, with 12 bases between. Germline V gene lookup returns CDR1 SGHTA and CDR2 FQGNSA. The CDR3 is CASSLQGLGNTIYF. CDR3 in DNA: TGTGCCAGCAGCCTTCAAGGGCTCGGAAACACCATATATTTT.

The chain has TRBV10-2 and TRBJ2-7; TRBD1 matches at 8 bases. The trim removed 1 base at V and 8 bases at J, leaving 7 bases unmatched. Germline V gives CDR1 WSHSY, CDR2 SAAADI. This CDR3 comprises 14 residues. DNA for the CDR3: TGCGCCAGCAGTGAGTTTGGACAGGGTAGCAAGCAGTACTTC. This encodes CASSEFGQGSKQYF.

V usage is TRBV7-2 and J usage is TRBJ2-5; D may match TRBD1 or TRBD2 (5 bases each). This CDR3 comprises 17 residues. V gave up 1 base and J gave up 2 bases, with 17 bases separating them. Germline loops: CDR1 SGHTA, CDR2 FQGNSA. This CDR3 reads CASSLGFGDAMQETQYF. The CDR3, as DNA: TGTGCCAGCAGCTTAGGGTTCGGGGACGCGATGCAAGAGACCCAGTACTTC.

A single count supports this clone. This rearrangement joins TRBV5-1 to TRBJ1-1; D gene ambiguous. Germline V gene sequence: CDR1 SGHRS, CDR2 YFSETQ. The CDR3 length is 11 residues. The V end was cut by 7 bases, the J end by 11 bases, with 15 bases between. CDR3 residues: CASSEGPRAFF. The CDR3, as DNA: TGCGCCAGCTCGGAGGGCCCGAGGGCTTTCTTT.

The chain combines TRBV5-1 with TRBJ2-7, with a weak D call TRBD1 (6 bases). The CDR3 is made up of 14 amino acids. Between the trimmed V and J ends, which lost 0 bases and 9 bases, there was a span of 16 bases. Germline V gene lookup returns CDR1 SGHRS and CDR2 YFSETQ. In DNA form, the CDR3 reads TGCGCCAGCAGCTTGGGGACAGCATCTACGGGGCAGTACTTC. It encodes CASSLGTASTGQYF. Full variable domain (rest looked up from reference TRBV5-1 and TRBJ2-7): KAGVTQTPRYLIKTRGQQVTLSCSPISGHRSVSWYQQTPGQGLQFLFEYFSETQRNKGNFPGRFSGRQFSNSRSEMNVSTLELGDSALYLCASSLGTASTGQYFGPGTRLTVT.

The gene calls are TRBV5-6 and TRBJ2-2; 12 positions match TRBD2. The CDR3 is made up of 17 amino acids. Trimming cost V 4 bases and J 0 bases; bases outside gene matches: 4. Per the germline V gene, CDR1 is SGHDT and CDR2 is YYEEEE. CDR3 region: CASSPGLAGSNTGELFF. The CDR3, as DNA: TGTGCCAGCAGCCCAGGACTAGCGGGGTCGAACACCGGGGAGCTGTTTTTT.

The chain has TRBV7-9 and TRBJ2-1, with D unresolved. V dropped 4 bases and J dropped 8 bases, with 9 bases sitting between them. The CDR3 loop spans 12 amino acids. Germline V gene sequence: CDR1 SEHNR, CDR2 FQNEAQ (reference sequence). The CDR3 loop is CASSSSFDEQFF. As DNA, the CDR3 is TGTGCCAGCAGCTCGAGTTTTGATGAGCAGTTCTTC.

The chain carries TRBV27 and TRBJ1-1; D possibly corresponds to TRBD1 (5 bases). The V and J ends lost 7 bases and 2 bases respectively, with 17 bases between them. Germline CDR1 reads MNHEY; CDR2 reads SMNVEV (reference sequence). CDR3 length: 15 amino acids. DNA for the CDR3: TGTGCCAGCACTGGCGCCGGGACGTCCAACACTGAAGCTTTCTTT. Translation: CASTGAGTSNTEAFF.

V is TRBV6-5 and J is TRBJ1-1, with D perhaps TRBD1 (6 bases). The V gene's germline CDR1 is MNHEY and CDR2 SVGAGI. There are 14 residues in the CDR3. Trimming removed 6 bases from V and 1 base from J, with 12 bases in between. In nucleotides, the CDR3 is TGTGCCAGCAGCCAGAGGACAGCGAACACTGAAGCTTTCTTT. Protein: CASSQRTANTEAFF.

V and J are TRBV5-6 and TRBJ2-1; tentative D call: TRBD2 (5 bases). V shed 6 bases and J shed 5 bases, with 24 bases lying between them. The CDR3 is 17 residues long. Germline CDR1 reads SGHDT; CDR2 reads YYEEEE. CDR3 in DNA: TGTGCCAGCAACCGCCGTGGTTTGAGGGATCGGGACAATGAGCAGTTCTTC. Translation gives CASNRRGLRDRDNEQFF.

This clone was observed a few times. The rearrangement joins TRBV11-3 to TRBJ1-6; D ambiguous. This CDR3 has 12 amino acids. Germline V lookup: CDR1 SGHNT, CDR2 YENEEA. Trimming left V 4 bases short and J 9 bases short, with 7 bases between. DNA for the CDR3: TGTGCCAGCAGCTACCGGAGTTCACCCCTCCACTTT. Amino acid sequence: CASSYRSSPLHF. Full variable domain (outside the CDR3, taken from reference TRBV11-3 and TRBJ1-6): EAGVVQSPRYKIIEKKQPVAFWCNPISGHNTLYWYLQNLGQGPELLIRYENEEAVDDSQLPKDRFSAERLKGVDSTLKIQPAELGDSAVYLCASSYRSSPLHFGNGTRLTVT.